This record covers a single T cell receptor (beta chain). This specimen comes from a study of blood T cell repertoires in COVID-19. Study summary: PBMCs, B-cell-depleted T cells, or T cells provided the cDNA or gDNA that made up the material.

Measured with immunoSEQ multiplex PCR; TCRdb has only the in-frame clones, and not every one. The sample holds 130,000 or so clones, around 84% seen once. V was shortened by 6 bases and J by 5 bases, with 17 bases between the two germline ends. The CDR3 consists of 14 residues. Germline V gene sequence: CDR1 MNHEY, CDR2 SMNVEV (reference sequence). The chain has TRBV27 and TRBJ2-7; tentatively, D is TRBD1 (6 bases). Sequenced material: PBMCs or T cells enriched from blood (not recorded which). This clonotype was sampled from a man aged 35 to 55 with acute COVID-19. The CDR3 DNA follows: TGTGCCAGCAGCCGCACCCGGACAGACCACGAGCAGTACTTC. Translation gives CASSRTRTDHEQYF.